This T cell receptor beta chain was identified during a study of T-cell reconstitution after alpha-beta-depleted transplantation in children. It was with unique molecular identifiers that the TCRbeta library was prepared. MiXCR, run by TCRdb on the PCR reads, gives a single entry per CDR3 protein. The profile covers some 43,000 distinct CDR3 sequences, with about 9.3% appearing a single time and 25% to 30% taken by the ten largest. This clonotype was detected ten times or more. The antigen is undetermined. The length of the CDR3 is 17 residues. In germline, CDR1 is KGHSH, CDR2 LQKENI. Trimming cost V 1 base and J 2 bases; bases outside gene matches: 7. Notes on the study in general: About two months after transplant, alpha-beta T cells reportedly came from several hundred expanded graft clones. After transplant, high TCRbeta diversity at day 60 in some patients arose from surviving recipient T cells and thymic progenitors.

This sample comprised PBMCs, mostly from graft donor cells, obtained 60 days after TCRalphabeta/CD19-depleted stem cell transplant. The clonotype was recovered from a male patient aged 2 to 9 who had a stem cell transplant for chronic granulomatous disease, so the T cells may come from the graft donor. The chain combines TRBV18 with TRBJ2-7; 11 nucleotides line up with TRBD1. The CDR3 DNA sequence: TGTGCCAGCTCACCACACCCAGGGACAGGGGGGACCTACGAGCAGTACTTC. Protein product: CASSPHPGTGGTYEQYF.